This entry lists 10 T cell receptor beta chains sequenced from one sample in a study of molecular identifiers for immune sequencing clone quantification. MiXCR, run by TCRdb on the PCR reads, gives a single entry per CDR3 protein. The data hold 460,000 or so distinct CDR3 sequences, with about 21% observed a single time. Input material: naive CD8+ T cells from blood, with Jurkat cell RNA spiked in. Described subset: FACS-sorted CD8+CD4-CCR7+CD45RA+ naive T cells. The receptors here all came from a human donor in good health. Some libraries in this study had Jurkat cell RNA spiked in.

Many counts were recorded for this clonotype. The V call is TRBV7-9, the J call TRBJ2-7; TRBD2 matches at 7 bases. This CDR3 is 11 amino acids long. Germline CDR1 is SEHNR and CDR2 is FQNEAQ (reference sequence). Trimming removed 11 bases from V and 2 bases from J; junction bases left unmatched: 3. Here the CDR3 reads CAGGEAYEQYF. CDR3 nucleotides: TGTGCCGGGGGGGAGGCCTACGAGCAGTACTTC.

The chain recombines TRBV24-1 with TRBJ1-1, with D perhaps TRBD1 (6 bases). Germline assignment: CDR1 KGHDR and CDR2 SFDVKD. This CDR3 has 13 amino acids. Deletions cut 3 bases from V and 10 bases from J, with 14 bases between. CDR3 DNA: TGTGCCACCAGTGATAGCCAGGGGCCGGTAGCTTTCTTT. It yields the protein CATSDSQGPVAFF.

A few counts support this clonotype. V is TRBV6-5 and J is TRBJ2-1; D unclear. CDR3 size: 14 residues. V was shortened by 2 bases and J by 0 bases, with 5 bases between the two germline ends. CDR1 and CDR2 from the germline V gene are MNHEY and SVGAGI. The CDR3: CASSYAASYNEQFF. Here the CDR3 DNA reads TGTGCCAGCAGTTACGCGGCCTCCTACAATGAGCAGTTCTTC.

This clonotype was recorded a few times. The chain couples TRBV7-3 to TRBJ2-1; D possibly corresponds to TRBD1 (6 bases). Germline-derived CDR1 and CDR2 are SGHTA and FQGTGA. Trimming took off 5 bases at V and 5 bases at J, with 7 bases between the two ends. This CDR3 comprises 12 residues. CDR3 nucleotides: TGTGCCAGCAGCCACAGGGACAATGAGCAGTTCTTC. Translated: CASSHRDNEQFF.

The sample holds many counts of this clonotype. The rearrangement joins TRBV19 to TRBJ2-4; perhaps TRBD2 as D (6 bases). The CDR3 sequence is 15 residues long. Per the germline V gene, CDR1 is LNHDA and CDR2 is SQIVND (reference sequence). V lost 1 base, J lost 5 bases, and 12 bases lay in between. CDR3: CASSIGSRGENIQYF. The DNA of the CDR3 is TGTGCCAGTAGTATAGGATCGCGCGGGGAAAACATTCAGTACTTC.

This clonotype was seen just once. Since the CDR3 does not end with the conserved phenylalanine or tryptophan, this likely comes from a read error. The chain employs TRBV29-1 and TRBJ2-1, with unresolved D. V was pared by 6 bases and J by 0 bases, with 9 bases between. The CDR3 extends over 13 amino acids. The germline V gene encodes CDR1 SQVTM and CDR2 ANQGSEA. The CDR3 spells CSVLPASYNEQFL. In DNA form, the CDR3 reads TGCAGCGTCCTCCCCGCCTCCTACAATGAGCAGTTCCTC.

The chain uses TRBV20-1 and TRBJ2-3, with 8 bases identical to TRBD1. The CDR3 loop spans 15 amino acids. CDR1 DFQATT and CDR2 SNEGSKA come from the germline V gene (reference sequence). Losses at the gene ends were 3 bases for V and 3 bases for J; bases not matched to a gene: 8. CDR3 residues: CSARSGTGGTDTQYF. The CDR3 bases are TGCAGTGCTAGGTCCGGGACAGGCGGTACAGATACGCAGTATTTT.

The chain joins TRBV16 to TRBJ2-6; no clear D. V was cut by 1 base and J by 0 bases, with 10 bases left in between. The CDR3 length is 17 residues. The germline V gene encodes CDR1 KGHSY and CDR2 FQNENV. In DNA, the CDR3 is TGTGCCAGCAGCCAATTACCTTATAGCTCTGGGGCCAACGTCCTGACTTTC. Amino acids: CASSQLPYSSGANVLTF.

The chain is built from TRBV20-1 and TRBJ1-1; 8 bases agree with TRBD1. V shed 6 bases, J shed 4 bases, and the junction held 10 bases outside the gene matches. CDR1 is DFQATT, CDR2 SNEGSKA, per germline (reference sequence). This CDR3 is 14 amino acids long. CDR3 sequence: CSATDVDRATEAFF. The CDR3, as DNA: TGCAGTGCCACTGATGTGGACAGGGCCACTGAAGCTTTCTTT.

About this clonotype itself: A single base separates this from a much larger clone, so it may be a read error. The chain is built from TRBV21-1 and TRBJ1-1; the tabulated D call, TRBD1, remains unverified against the DNA. TRBV21-1 is a recognized pseudogene. This CDR3 is 23 amino acids long. CDR3 bases: TGTGCCAGCAGCCCGGACAAGCACTCTTGTAATGTTCCGGTAACGGGTACGAACACTGAAGCTTTCTTT. Its translation is CASSPDKHSCNVPVTGTNTEAFF.